This TCR beta chain is drawn from a study of T cell repertoires in cytomegalovirus infection. V dropped 1 base and J dropped 6 bases, with 10 bases sitting between them. The CDR3 extends over 14 amino acids. The germline V gene has CDR1 LNHNV and CDR2 YYDKDF (reference sequence). About this clonotype: What it binds is not known.

TCRdb re-derived calls from the reads in MiXCR, one entry per CDR3 protein. The sample holds about 230,000 distinct CDR3 sequences, approximately 22% seen once. The study, taken as a whole, reports: Ex vivo responses were dominated by HLA-C-restricted CMV-specific TCR beta clonotypes.

Sequenced: CD8+ T cells from PBMCs. The source of this sequence is a human donor in good health (CMV status not recorded). Some clones in this sample may be carry-over from other donors' samples. This chain links TRBV15 with TRBJ2-1, with D perhaps TRBD1 or TRBD2 (5 bases each). The DNA for the CDR3 is TGTGCCACCAGCAGAGGGGGGACGGCCAATGAGCAGTTCTTC. Translation: CATSRGGTANEQFF. The entire variable domain, with the rest obtained from reference TRBV15 and TRBJ2-1, is as follows: DAMVIQNPRYQVTQFGKPVTLSCSQTLNHNVMYWYQQKSSQAPKLLFHYYDKDFNNEADTPDNFQSRRPNTSFCFLDIRSPGLGDTAMYLCATSRGGTANEQFFGPGTRLTVL.